These 15 T cell receptor beta chains came from one sample sequenced in a study of post-analysis software for immune sequencing data. General study points: About five TRBV segments occurring more often in patients than controls included TRBV5-6, TRBV5-1 and TRBV20-1.

Which antigens these TCRs recognize remains unknown. The library was made from cDNA and included unique molecular identifiers. MiXCR was run by TCRdb on the PCR reads, yielding one entry per CDR3 protein. The data hold 750,000 to 900,000 distinct CDR3 sequences, with about 43% observed a single time. Input material: blood. These receptors were obtained from a girl aged 5-17 years with multiple sclerosis.

This clonotype was found a few times. The J gene is TRBJ2-7, the V gene TRBV20-1; D possibly uses TRBD1 or TRBD2 (6 bases each). The germline gives CDR1 DFQATT, CDR2 SNEGSKA (reference sequence). V lost 6 bases and J lost 0, with 15 bases in between. CDR3 length: 14 residues. CDR3 region: CSAPLGGSSYEQYF. CDR3 DNA: TGCAGTGCCCCCCTAGGGGGGTCCTCCTACGAGCAGTACTTC.

The sample holds a few counts of this clonotype. J is TRBJ2-1 and V is TRBV20-1; 14 nucleotides line up with TRBD2. Germline CDR1 reads DFQATT; CDR2 reads SNEGSKA (reference sequence). CDR3 length: 17 amino acids. Trimming at V came to 2 bases and at J to 6 bases, leaving 9 bases not matched to a gene. CDR3 nucleotides: TGCAGTGCTAGACCGACTAGCGGGAGGGCCATCGGCAATGAGCAGTTCTTC. It yields the protein CSARPTSGRAIGNEQFF.

CDR3 in amino acids: CSAAPFRGSGSYNEQFF. CDR3 nucleotide sequence: TGCAGTGCTGCCCCCTTTCGCGGGAGTGGTTCCTACAATGAGCAGTTCTTC. This chain connects TRBV20-1 to TRBJ2-1; TRBD2 matches at 7 bases. CDR1 and CDR2 (germline): DFQATT, SNEGSKA (reference sequence). The V gene end was trimmed by 5 bases and the J gene end by 1 base; junction bases not matched to a gene: 14. The CDR3 length is 17 residues.

This clonotype was observed a few times. The chain carries TRBV7-9 and TRBJ2-4; D might be TRBD2 (6 bases). The better agreement between TRBJ2-7 and the DNA end casts doubt on the J call. This CDR3 has 15 residues. The germline CDR1 and CDR2 sequences are SEHNR and FQNEAQ (reference sequence). CDR3 in DNA: TGTGCCAGCAGCCAGCTCCCCCCGGGGGTTGGCGAGCAGTACTTC. This codes for CASSQLPPGVGEQYF.

CDR3 in DNA: TGTGCCAGCACCCCTCTAGCGGGCTGGGGGGAGACCCAGTACTTC. This gives the protein CASTPLAGWGETQYF. V and J are TRBV7-2 and TRBJ2-5; TRBD2 aligns across 8 bases. V was clipped by 7 bases and J by 5 bases; unmatched bases: 12. Germline CDR1 is SGHTA and CDR2 is FQGNSA. The CDR3 contains 15 residues.

This clonotype has a handful of counts. The V call is TRBV18, the J call TRBJ2-5; 9 bases agree with TRBD1. This CDR3 is 17 amino acids long. Germline V CDR1 and CDR2: KGHSH, LQKENI. V trimming: 1 base; J trimming: 2 bases; junction bases outside the gene matches: 8. Here the CDR3 reads CASSPLGQGTFQETQYF. CDR3 nucleotide sequence: TGTGCCAGCTCACCACTGGGACAGGGAACATTTCAAGAGACCCAGTACTTC.

This clonotype was observed a few times. The chain has TRBV7-8 and TRBJ2-1, with 12 bases aligning to TRBD2. Germline CDR1 is SGHVS and CDR2 is FQNEAQ. J was trimmed by 8 bases and V by 1 base; bases with no gene match: 3. CDR3 length: 15 residues. The CDR3, as DNA: TGTGCCAGCAGCTTAGTACTAGCGGGAGGAGATGAGCAGTTCTTC. This codes for CASSLVLAGGDEQFF.

This clonotype was seen more than once but under ten times. The rearrangement uses TRBV29-1 and TRBJ1-2; perhaps TRBD1 as D (6 bases). CDR1 and CDR2 (germline): SQVTM, ANQGSEA. The CDR3 is 14 amino acids. V gave up 0 bases and J gave up 0 bases, with 8 bases separating them. The CDR3 sequence: CSVEDRQANYGYTF. Here the CDR3 DNA reads TGCAGCGTTGAAGACCGACAGGCTAACTATGGCTACACCTTC.

This clonotype was seen more than once but under ten times. V usage is TRBV20-1 and J usage is TRBJ1-2, with D maybe TRBD1 (6 bases). Per the germline V gene, CDR1 is DFQATT and CDR2 is SNEGSKA (reference sequence). The V end lost 6 bases, the J end lost 2 bases, and 10 bases lay between the germline ends. This CDR3 is built from 12 residues. The CDR3 sequence is CSALTGNYGYTF. Written as DNA, the CDR3 is TGCAGTGCCCTCACAGGGAACTATGGCTACACCTTC.

This clonotype has more than one count but fewer than ten. The rearrangement joins TRBV27 to TRBJ1-2; D possibly corresponds to TRBD1 (5 bases). CDR3 length equals 15 residues. The germline V gene encodes CDR1 MNHEY and CDR2 SMNVEV (reference sequence). Trimming took off 8 bases at V and 0 bases at J, with 16 bases between the two ends. CDR3 nucleotide sequence: TGTGCCAGCGGACTTGGGAGGGGAACTAACTATGGCTACACCTTC. Translated, it gives CASGLGRGTNYGYTF.

In regard to this clonotype: Given a much more abundant clone one base away, this may be a read error. This sequence joins TRBV12-3 or TRBV12-4 and TRBJ2-6; 10 positions agree with TRBD1. V dropped 6 bases and J dropped 6; count of bases not matched to a gene: 5. The CDR3 sequence is 15 residues long. The CDR3 nucleotides are TGTGCCAGCAGCGACAGGGGGCCTGAGGCCAACGTCCTGACTTTC. Its translation: CASSDRGPEANVLTF.

V is TRBV12-3 or TRBV12-4 and J is TRBJ1-5; 7 bases match TRBD1. V lost 6 bases, J lost 6 bases, and 5 bases stayed unmatched. The CDR3 runs to 13 residues. CDR3 sequence reads: CASRTGTTQPQHF. The CDR3 coding sequence is TGTGCCAGCAGGACAGGGACAACTCAGCCCCAGCATTTT.

The genes are TRBV7-2 and TRBJ2-6; D is perhaps TRBD2 (7 bases). The CDR3 extends over 18 amino acids. Deletions cut 2 bases from V and 0 bases from J, with 14 bases between. Germline CDR1 is SGHTA and CDR2 is FQGNSA. In DNA, the CDR3 is TGTGCCAGCAGCTTAAGGGGGGGACATCTCTCTGGGGCCAACGTCCTGACTTTC. Its protein product is CASSLRGGHLSGANVLTF.

The CDR3 sequence is CSASGRGSYNSPLHF. The DNA for the CDR3 is TGCAGTGCTAGCGGTAGGGGCTCCTATAATTCACCCCTCCACTTT. J is TRBJ1-6 and V is TRBV20-1, with D perhaps matching TRBD1 (5 bases). The CDR3 extends over 15 amino acids. V lost 3 bases and J lost 0, with 9 bases in between. Looked up from germline, CDR1 is DFQATT and CDR2 is SNEGSKA (reference sequence).

This clonotype has a single count. This sequence joins TRBV12-3 or TRBV12-4 and TRBJ1-2; a weak D match, TRBD1 (5 bases). This CDR3 spans 14 amino acids. The V end was cut by 7 bases, the J end by 1 base, with 13 bases between. CDR3 DNA sequence: TGTGCCAGCACCCTGGGGGACTTTAACTATGGCTACACCTTC. This translates into CASTLGDFNYGYTF.